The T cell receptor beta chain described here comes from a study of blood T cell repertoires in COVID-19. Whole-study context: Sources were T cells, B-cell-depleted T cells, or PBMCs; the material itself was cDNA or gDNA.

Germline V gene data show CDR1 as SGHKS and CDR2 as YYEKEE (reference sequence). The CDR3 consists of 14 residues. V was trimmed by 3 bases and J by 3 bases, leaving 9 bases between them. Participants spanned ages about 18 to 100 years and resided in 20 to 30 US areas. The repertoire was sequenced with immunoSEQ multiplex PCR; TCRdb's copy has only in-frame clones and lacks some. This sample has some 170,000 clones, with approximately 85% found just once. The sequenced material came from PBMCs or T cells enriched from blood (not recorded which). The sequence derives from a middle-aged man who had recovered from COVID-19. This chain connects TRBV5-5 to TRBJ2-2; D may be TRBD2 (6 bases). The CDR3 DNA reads TGTGCCAGCAGCTCGGGAGTAGACACCGGGGAGCTGTTTTTT. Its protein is CASSSGVDTGELFF.